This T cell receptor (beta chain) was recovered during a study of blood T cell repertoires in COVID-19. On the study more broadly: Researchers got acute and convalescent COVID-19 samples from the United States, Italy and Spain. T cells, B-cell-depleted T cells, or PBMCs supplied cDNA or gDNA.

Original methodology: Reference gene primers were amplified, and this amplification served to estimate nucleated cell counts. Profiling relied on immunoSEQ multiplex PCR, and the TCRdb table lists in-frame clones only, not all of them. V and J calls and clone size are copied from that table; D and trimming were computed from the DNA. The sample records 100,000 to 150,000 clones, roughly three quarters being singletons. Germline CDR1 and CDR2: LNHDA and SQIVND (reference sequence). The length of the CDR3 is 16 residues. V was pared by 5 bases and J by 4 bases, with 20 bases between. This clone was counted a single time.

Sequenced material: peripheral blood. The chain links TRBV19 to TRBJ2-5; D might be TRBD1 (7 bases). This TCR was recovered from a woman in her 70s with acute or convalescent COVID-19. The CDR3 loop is CASSRGGRGLGETQYF. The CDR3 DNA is TGTGCCAGTAGTCGGGGAGGAAGGGGGCTTGGAGAGACCCAGTACTTC.